The 2 T cell receptor beta chains below all came from one sample that was sequenced in a study of shared clonotypes between healthy human individuals. The assay was immunoSEQ multiplex PCR, and TCRdb's table has in-frame clones only and misses some. This sample has about 2.2 million clones, with about 94% found just once. Naive CD8 cells were CD45RO-negative, positively selected for CCR7, excluding terminally differentiated effector memory CD45RA+ cells. Sequencing used naive CD8+ T cells from PBMCs. All receptors derive from a man aged 18-30 years in good health. Some clones in this sample may be carry-over from other donors' samples.

This chain links TRBV15 with TRBJ2-7; 9 bases agree with TRBD2. The V segment lost 0 bases and the J segment 4 bases; nucleotides outside the gene matches: 4. Per the germline V gene, CDR1 is LNHNV and CDR2 is YYDKDF (reference sequence). This CDR3 has 15 residues. CDR3 nucleotide sequence: TGTGCCACCAGCAGAGATGTGACTAGCGGTTACGAGCAGTACTTC. Translation: CATSRDVTSGYEQYF.

The chain uses TRBV9 and TRBJ2-7, with TRBD1 matching 11 bases. V gave up 4 bases and J gave up 2 bases; unmatched junction bases: 5. The V gene's germline CDR1 is SGDLS and CDR2 YYNGEE. This CDR3 region has 15 residues. The CDR3 is CASSPSGQGAYEQYF. CDR3 bases: TGTGCCAGCAGCCCATCGGGACAGGGGGCCTACGAGCAGTACTTC.